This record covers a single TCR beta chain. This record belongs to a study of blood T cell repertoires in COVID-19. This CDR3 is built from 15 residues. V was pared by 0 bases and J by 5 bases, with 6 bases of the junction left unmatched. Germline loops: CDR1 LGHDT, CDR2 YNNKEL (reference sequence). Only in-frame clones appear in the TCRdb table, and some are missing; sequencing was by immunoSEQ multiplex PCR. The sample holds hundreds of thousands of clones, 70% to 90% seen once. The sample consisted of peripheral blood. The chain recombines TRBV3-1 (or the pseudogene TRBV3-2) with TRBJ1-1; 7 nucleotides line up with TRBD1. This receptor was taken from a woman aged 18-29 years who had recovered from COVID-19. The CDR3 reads CASSQDPGGKTEAFF. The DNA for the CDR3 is TGTGCCAGCAGCCAAGATCCAGGGGGGAAAACTGAAGCTTTCTTT.